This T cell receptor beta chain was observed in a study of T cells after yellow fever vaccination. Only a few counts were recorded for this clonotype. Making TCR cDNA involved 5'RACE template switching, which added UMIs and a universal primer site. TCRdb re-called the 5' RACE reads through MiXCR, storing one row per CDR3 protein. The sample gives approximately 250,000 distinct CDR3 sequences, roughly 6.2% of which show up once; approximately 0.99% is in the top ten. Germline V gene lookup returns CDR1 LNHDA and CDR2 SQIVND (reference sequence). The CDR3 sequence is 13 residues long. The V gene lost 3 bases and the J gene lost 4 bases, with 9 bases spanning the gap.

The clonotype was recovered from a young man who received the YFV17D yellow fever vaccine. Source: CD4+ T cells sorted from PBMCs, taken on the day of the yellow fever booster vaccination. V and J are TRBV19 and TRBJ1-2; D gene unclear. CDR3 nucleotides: TGTGCCAGTAGTATTGGGCGGGGCTATGGCTACACCTTC. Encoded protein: CASSIGRGYGYTF.